Shown below are 28 T cell receptor beta chains from a single sample sequenced in a study of shared clonotypes between healthy human individuals. The table came from immunoSEQ multiplex PCR; TCRdb's copy has only in-frame clones and leaves some out. The table shows under 2.5 million clones, with around 90% occurring only once. Sequenced sample: naive CD4+ T cells from PBMCs. Subset noted: CD45RA+ positively selected. The receptors shown here come from a young man in good health. Some clones in this sample may be carry-over from other donors' samples.

Concerning this clone: The sample carries other DNA sequences with the same CDR3. The chain carries TRBV18 and TRBJ1-5; 12 nucleotides match TRBD1. Germline CDR1 reads KGHSH; CDR2 reads LQKENI. The CDR3 covers 17 residues. V was clipped by 2 bases and J by 2 bases; unmatched bases: 4. The CDR3 sequence: CASSPTGTGGGNQPQHF. In DNA form, the CDR3 reads TGTGCCAGCTCACCAACCGGGACAGGGGGCGGCAATCAGCCCCAGCATTTT.

The rearrangement uses TRBV7-9 and TRBJ2-3, with 8 bases that match TRBD2. Trimming at V came to 5 bases and at J to 2 bases, leaving 12 bases not matched to a gene. The CDR3 spans 17 residues. Looked up from germline, CDR1 is SEHNR and CDR2 is FQNEAQ (reference sequence). CDR3: CASSQNGGDGVTDTQYF. The CDR3 DNA follows: TGTGCCAGCAGCCAAAACGGGGGGGACGGAGTCACAGATACGCAGTATTTT.

The chain couples TRBV6-5 to TRBJ2-2; possibly TRBD2 for D (5 bases). V lost 4 bases to trimming and J lost 3 bases, with 9 bases between them. The germline V gene has CDR1 MNHEY and CDR2 SVGAGI. The CDR3 covers 14 residues. CDR3 nucleotide sequence: TGTGCCAGCAGTTTCTCGGACTACACCGGGGAGCTGTTTTTT. This encodes CASSFSDYTGELFF.

This chain uses TRBV7-8 with TRBJ2-1; D unclear. Germline-derived CDR1 and CDR2 are SGHVS and FQNEAQ. The V gene lost 6 bases and the J gene lost 5 bases, with 14 bases spanning the gap. The length of the CDR3 is 14 residues. CDR3 coding DNA: TGTGCCAGCAGAGGTATACTCCCAGACAATGAGCAGTTCTTC. It specifies CASRGILPDNEQFF.

The rearrangement links TRBV6-6 to TRBJ2-7; the match to TRBD1 covers 8 bases. With V trimmed by 2 bases and J by 6 bases, 9 bases remained unmatched. The germline V gene encodes CDR1 MNHNY and CDR2 SVGAGI (reference sequence). The CDR3 extends over 15 amino acids. CDR3 nucleotides: TGTGCCAGCAGTTACCCGGGACAGGTCTCCAGCGAGCAGTACTTC. The encoded protein is CASSYPGQVSSEQYF.

The rearrangement uses TRBV28 and TRBJ1-2, with a weak D call TRBD1 (5 bases). Looked up from germline, CDR1 is MDHEN and CDR2 is SYDVKM. Trimming shortened V by 1 base and J by 5 bases, and 14 bases separated the two germline ends. The CDR3 contains 15 residues. Written as DNA, the CDR3 is TGTGCCAGCAGTTTATTAGGTCCTTGGGGGTATGGCTACACCTTC. Its translation is CASSLLGPWGYGYTF.

J is TRBJ1-3 and V is TRBV9, with D possibly TRBD1 on 6 matching bases. The CDR3 runs 16 residues. Trimming took 0 bases from V and 6 from J, leaving 16 bases between them. Per the germline V gene, CDR1 is SGDLS and CDR2 is YYNGEE. CDR3 residues: CASSVGGARGLNTIYF. Written as DNA, the CDR3 is TGTGCCAGCAGCGTAGGGGGGGCCAGGGGACTAAACACCATATATTTT. The full variable domain, in which reference TRBV9 and TRBJ1-3 provide the parts outside the CDR3, is DSGVTQTPKHLITATGQRVTLRCSPRSGDLSVYWYQQSLDQGLQFLIQYYNGEERAKGNILERFSAQQFPDLHSELNLSSLELGDSALYFCASSVGGARGLNTIYFGEGSWLTVV.

V and J are TRBV5-1 and TRBJ1-3; TRBD1 agrees at 12 bases. This CDR3 has 16 amino acids. Trimming cost V 4 bases and J 4 bases; bases outside gene matches: 6. The germline CDR1 and CDR2 sequences are SGHRS and YFSETQ. CDR3 bases: TGCGCCAGCAGCCAAGGGGACAGGGGGCCCGGAAACACCATATATTTT. Translating it yields CASSQGDRGPGNTIYF. Based on the CDR3 plus reference TRBV5-1 and TRBJ1-3, the full variable domain is KAGVTQTPRYLIKTRGQQVTLSCSPISGHRSVSWYQQTPGQGLQFLFEYFSETQRNKGNFPGRFSGRQFSNSRSEMNVSTLELGDSALYLCASSQGDRGPGNTIYFGEGSWLTVV.

The rearrangement links TRBV2 to TRBJ2-7; maybe TRBD1 (6 bases). The CDR3 contains 15 residues. Germline V gene lookup returns CDR1 SNHLY and CDR2 FYNNEI. Trimming pared 5 bases from V and 3 bases from J, leaving 17 bases between. The CDR3 sequence is CASSPQGPGGYEQYF. In DNA, the CDR3 is TGTGCCAGCAGTCCACAGGGACCTGGCGGCTACGAGCAGTACTTC.

The rearrangement joins TRBV7-6 to TRBJ2-3, with D possibly TRBD2 on 5 matching bases. Germline V CDR1 and CDR2: SGHVS, FNYEAQ. The CDR3 sequence is 15 residues long. Trimming took off 0 bases at V and 1 base at J, with 8 bases between the two ends. CDR3 sequence reads: CASSLAERRTDTQYF. DNA of the CDR3: TGTGCCAGCAGCTTAGCTGAGCGGCGCACAGATACGCAGTATTTT.

This clone appeared a single time. Other DNA sequences in the sample encode the same CDR3. The V gene is TRBV6-5, the J gene TRBJ1-1, with D unresolved. Germline V gene sequence: CDR1 MNHEY, CDR2 SVGAGI. The length of the CDR3 is 15 residues. V lost 0 bases, J lost 0 bases, and 8 bases lay in between. CDR3 DNA sequence: TGTGCCAGCAGTTACTCAGGCAGGATGAACACTGAAGCTTTCTTT. This codes for CASSYSGRMNTEAFF.

V and J are TRBV2 and TRBJ2-6; tentatively, D is TRBD1 (6 bases). The V and J ends lost 11 bases and 2 bases respectively, with 22 bases between them. The CDR3 totals 17 residues. Germline lookup yields CDR1 SNHLY and CDR2 FYNNEI. The DNA of the CDR3 is TGTGCCGCCCGCTCCGGCCAGGGGATTCCTGGGGCCAACGTCCTGACTTTC. Its translation: CAARSGQGIPGANVLTF.

The V gene is TRBV14, the J gene TRBJ2-7, with TRBD2 matching 13 bases. The length of the CDR3 is 16 residues. Germline CDR1 reads SGHDN; CDR2 reads FVKESK. The trim removed 3 bases at V and 3 bases at J, leaving 5 bases unmatched. The CDR3 spells CASSQTGLAGDYEQYF. The CDR3 DNA follows: TGTGCCAGCAGCCAGACCGGACTAGCGGGAGACTACGAGCAGTACTTC.

This rearrangement joins TRBV10-1 to TRBJ1-5, with D hard to call. The CDR3 spans 12 residues. The germline V and J ends were trimmed by 0 bases and 5 bases, with 2 bases remaining between them. In germline, CDR1 is WNHNN, CDR2 SYGVQD (reference sequence). As DNA, the CDR3 is TGCGCCAGCAGTGAGTCATATCAGCCCCAGCATTTT. Its translation is CASSESYQPQHF.

The rearrangement uses TRBV5-1 and TRBJ1-6, with 7 positions matching TRBD1. Trimming removed 7 bases from V and 4 bases from J; junction bases left unmatched: 11. The CDR3 has 16 amino acids. Germline CDR1 is SGHRS and CDR2 is YFSETQ. This chain's CDR3 is CASRIQGGVYNSPLHF. The CDR3 DNA reads as TGCGCCAGCCGAATCCAGGGGGGCGTGTATAATTCACCCCTCCACTTT.

This chain links TRBV7-9 with TRBJ2-3; no definite D call. Germline V gene sequence: CDR1 SEHNR, CDR2 FQNEAQ (reference sequence). The CDR3 spans 15 residues. V shed 5 bases and J shed 2 bases, with 14 bases lying between them. The CDR3, as DNA: TGTGCCAGCAGCCCGCTGAGTCTCTACACAGATACGCAGTATTTT. It codes for CASSPLSLYTDTQYF.

The chain recombines TRBV7-9 with TRBJ2-2; D may be TRBD1 or TRBD2 (5 bases each). The CDR3 runs to 19 residues. Trimming shortened V by 5 bases and J by 5 bases, and 27 bases separated the two germline ends. The germline V gene encodes CDR1 SEHNR and CDR2 FQNEAQ (reference sequence). In nucleotides, the CDR3 is TGTGCCAGCAGCCCCCCCCGTTCGGGGCGGATGTTGGTTACCGGGGAGCTGTTTTTT. It codes for CASSPPRSGRMLVTGELFF.

Only one count was recorded for this clone. The chain has TRBV25-1 and TRBJ1-3; no clear D. In germline, CDR1 is MGHDK, CDR2 SYGVNS. Trimming removed 6 bases from V and 0 bases from J, with 15 bases in between. The CDR3 is 16 amino acids. The CDR3 DNA follows: TGTGCCAGCAGCGCCCCCAGAACCCGCTCTGGAAACACCATATATTTT. Translating gives CASSAPRTRSGNTIYF.

This clone was counted only a few times. This sample includes further DNA sequences coding for the same CDR3. V is TRBV5-1 and J is TRBJ1-5; D remains unclear. The CDR3 totals 15 residues. Trimming removed 0 bases at V and 0 bases at J, with 7 bases between. Germline V gives CDR1 SGHRS, CDR2 YFSETQ. This CDR3 is CASSLEGNSNQPQHF. In DNA, the CDR3 is TGCGCCAGCAGCTTGGAAGGGAATAGCAATCAGCCCCAGCATTTT.

A single count supports this clone. The junction shows a germline mismatch at one end, possibly a read error. V is TRBV2 and J is TRBJ1-2, with no clear D. CDR3 length equals 12 residues. Germline V CDR1 and CDR2: SNHLY, FYNNEI. The CDR3 loop reads CASTTENYGYAF. DNA for the CDR3: TGTGCCAGCACGACGGAGAACTATGGCTACGCCTTC. Filled out from reference TRBV2 and TRBJ1-2, the complete variable domain reads EPEVTQTPSHQVTQMGQEVILRCVPISNHLYFYWYRQILGQKVEFLVSFYNNEISEKSEIFDDQFSVERPDGSNFTLKIRSTKLEDSAMYFCASTTENYGYAFGSGTRLTVV.

V and J are TRBV11-2 and TRBJ1-1; tentative D call: TRBD1 (6 bases). There are 18 residues in the CDR3. CDR1 and CDR2 (germline): SGHAT, FQNNGV. V was cut by 4 bases and J by 5 bases, with 26 bases left in between. The CDR3 DNA reads TGTGCCAGCAGCTCGAGGGGTGTCAGAGCCGAAGGGGGGACTGAAGCTTTCTTT. Translation gives CASSSRGVRAEGGTEAFF.

The CDR3 DNA follows: TGTGCCAGTAGGCGCGGACAGTACAATCAGCCCCAGCATTTT. Amino acids: CASRRGQYNQPQHF. The V gene is TRBV19, the J gene TRBJ1-5; maybe TRBD1 (6 bases). The germline gives CDR1 LNHDA, CDR2 SQIVND (reference sequence). The CDR3 length is 14 residues. Trimming took 6 bases from V and 3 from J, leaving 12 bases between them.

This clone was recorded once. The chain links TRBV11-2 to TRBJ2-7, with D tentatively TRBD2 (5 bases). Germline assignment: CDR1 SGHAT and CDR2 FQNNGV. The CDR3 has 13 residues. The ends were cut back, 4 bases at V and 2 bases at J, with 9 bases in the middle. CDR3 in amino acids: CASSSGSTYEQYF. The CDR3 bases are TGTGCCAGCAGCTCGGGGAGTACCTACGAGCAGTACTTC.

This clone was observed a single time. This chain connects TRBV19 to TRBJ1-2, with D hard to call. With 1 base removed from V and 6 bases from J, the gap between germline ends came to 15 bases. The CDR3 consists of 15 residues. Germline lookup yields CDR1 LNHDA and CDR2 SQIVND (reference sequence). The CDR3 sequence is CASSIAGGVVNGYTF. The CDR3 DNA is TGTGCCAGTAGTATAGCCGGTGGGGTGGTGAATGGCTACACCTTC. The full variable domain, completed using reference TRBV19 and TRBJ1-2, is DGGITQSPKYLFRKEGQNVTLSCEQNLNHDAMYWYRQDPGQGLRLIYYSQIVNDFQKGDIAEGYSVSREKKESFPLTVTSAQKNPTAFYLCASSIAGGVVNGYTFGSGTRLTVV.

The chain links TRBV30 to TRBJ2-3; 11 bases align to TRBD2. Germline CDR1 and CDR2: GTSNPN and SVGIG (reference sequence). This CDR3 has 15 residues. V dropped 4 bases and J dropped 2; count of bases not matched to a gene: 5. The CDR3 DNA is TGTGCCTGGACCATAGCGGGAGGGCTCACAGATACGCAGTATTTT. This translates into CAWTIAGGLTDTQYF.

This clone was observed a handful of times. The chain carries TRBV4-3 and TRBJ1-2, with TRBD1 identical over 7 bases. Losses at the gene ends were 2 bases for V and 5 bases for J; bases not matched to a gene: 11. The CDR3 totals 16 residues. The germline V gene encodes CDR1 LGHNA and CDR2 YSLEER. CDR3 residues: CASSQRGGGQTYGYTF. CDR3 coding DNA: TGCGCCAGCAGCCAACGAGGTGGGGGACAGACTTATGGCTACACCTTC.

The V call is TRBV2, the J call TRBJ2-7; D may be TRBD1 (5 bases). There are 13 residues in the CDR3. Germline loops: CDR1 SNHLY, CDR2 FYNNEI. The germline V and J ends were trimmed by 7 bases and 2 bases, with 12 bases remaining between them. Here the CDR3 DNA reads TGTGCCAGCAAAGGGGAATGGACCTACGAGCAGTACTTC. It translates to CASKGEWTYEQYF.

The genes are TRBV7-9 and TRBJ2-7; D gene unclear. CDR1 and CDR2 (germline): SEHNR, FQNEAQ (reference sequence). CDR3 size: 16 residues. V dropped 4 bases and J dropped 0 bases, with 16 bases sitting between them. In DNA form, the CDR3 reads TGTGCCAGCAGCTCCCCCGGCGCACGGACCTCCTACGAGCAGTACTTC. Translation gives CASSSPGARTSYEQYF.